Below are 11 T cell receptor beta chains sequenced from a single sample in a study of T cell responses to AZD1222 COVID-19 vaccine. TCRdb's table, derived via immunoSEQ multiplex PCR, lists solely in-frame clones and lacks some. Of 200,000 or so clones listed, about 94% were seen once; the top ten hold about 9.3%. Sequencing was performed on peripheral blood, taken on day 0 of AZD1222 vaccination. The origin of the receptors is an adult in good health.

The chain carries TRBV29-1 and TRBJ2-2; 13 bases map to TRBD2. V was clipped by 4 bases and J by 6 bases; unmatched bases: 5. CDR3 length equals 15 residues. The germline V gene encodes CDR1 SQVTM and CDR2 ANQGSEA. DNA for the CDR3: TGCAGCGTTGGGGGGACTAGCGGGATTCCCGGGGAGCTGTTTTTT. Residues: CSVGGTSGIPGELFF.

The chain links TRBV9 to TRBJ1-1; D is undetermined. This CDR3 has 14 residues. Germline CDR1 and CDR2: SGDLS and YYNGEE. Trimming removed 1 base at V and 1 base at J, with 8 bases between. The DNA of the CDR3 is TGTGCCAGCAGCGTAAGGTCGGGGAACACTGAAGCTTTCTTT. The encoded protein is CASSVRSGNTEAFF.

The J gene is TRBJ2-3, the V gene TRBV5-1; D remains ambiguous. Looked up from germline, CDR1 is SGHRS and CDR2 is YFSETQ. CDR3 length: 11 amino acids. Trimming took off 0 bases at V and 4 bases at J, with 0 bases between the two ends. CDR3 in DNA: TGCGCCAGCAGCTTGGCAGATACGCAGTATTTT. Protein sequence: CASSLADTQYF.

CDR3 region: CASSEGTGEVETQYF. The DNA of the CDR3 is TGTGCCAGCAGTGAAGGGACAGGGGAGGTAGAGACCCAGTACTTC. The chain has TRBV6-1 and TRBJ2-5; 9 bases line up with TRBD1. The junction had 4 bases not matched to a gene; V was cut back by 1 base and J by 4 bases. The CDR3 covers 15 residues. Germline lookup yields CDR1 MNHNS and CDR2 SASEGT.

CDR3 region: CASSLAGRPNEQFF. CDR3 DNA: TGTGCCAGCAGCTTAGCCGGGAGGCCCAATGAGCAGTTCTTC. The chain couples TRBV7-2 to TRBJ2-1; TRBD2 aligns across 7 bases. The trim removed 0 bases at V and 6 bases at J, leaving 2 bases unmatched. The CDR3 extends over 14 amino acids. Germline CDR1 is SGHTA and CDR2 is FQGNSA. Variable domain in full (rest from reference TRBV7-2 and TRBJ2-1): GAGVSQSPSNKVTEKGKDVELRCDPISGHTALYWYRQSLGQGLEFLIYFQGNSAPDKSGLPSDRFSAERTGGSVSTLTIQRTQQEDSAVYLCASSLAGRPNEQFFGPGTRLTVL.

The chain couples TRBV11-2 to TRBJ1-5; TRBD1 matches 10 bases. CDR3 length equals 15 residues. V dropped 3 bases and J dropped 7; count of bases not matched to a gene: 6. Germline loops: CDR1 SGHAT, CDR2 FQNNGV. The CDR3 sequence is CASSFPGTGDQPQHF. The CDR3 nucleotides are TGTGCCAGCAGCTTCCCCGGGACAGGGGACCAGCCCCAGCATTTT. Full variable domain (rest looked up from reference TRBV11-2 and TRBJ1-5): EAGVAQSPRYKIIEKRQSVAFWCNPISGHATLYWYQQILGQGPKLLIQFQNNGVVDDSQLPKDRFSAERLKGVDSTLKIQPAKLEDSAVYLCASSFPGTGDQPQHFGDGTRLSIL.

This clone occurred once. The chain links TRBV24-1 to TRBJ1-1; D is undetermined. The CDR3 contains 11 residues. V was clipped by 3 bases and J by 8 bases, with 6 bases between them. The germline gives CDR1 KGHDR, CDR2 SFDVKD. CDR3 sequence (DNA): TGTGCCACCAGTGATCACGGCGAAGCTTTCTTT. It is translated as CATSDHGEAFF.

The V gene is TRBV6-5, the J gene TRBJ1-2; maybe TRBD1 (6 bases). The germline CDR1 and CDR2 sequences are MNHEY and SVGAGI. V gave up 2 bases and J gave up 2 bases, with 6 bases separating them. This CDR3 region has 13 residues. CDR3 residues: CASSYGGNYGYTF. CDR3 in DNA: TGTGCCAGCAGTTACGGGGGCAACTATGGCTACACCTTC.

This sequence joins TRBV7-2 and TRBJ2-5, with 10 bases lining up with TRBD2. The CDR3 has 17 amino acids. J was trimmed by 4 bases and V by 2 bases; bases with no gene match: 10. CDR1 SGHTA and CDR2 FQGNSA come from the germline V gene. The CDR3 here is CASSLRRASGSPETQYF. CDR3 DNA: TGTGCCAGCAGCTTAAGGCGGGCTAGCGGGAGCCCAGAGACCCAGTACTTC.

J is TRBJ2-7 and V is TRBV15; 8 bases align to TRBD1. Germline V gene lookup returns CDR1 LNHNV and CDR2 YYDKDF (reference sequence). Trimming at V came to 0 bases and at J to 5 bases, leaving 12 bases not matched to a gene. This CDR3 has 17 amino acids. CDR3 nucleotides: TGTGCCACCAGCAGAGAATCGGACAGGGTGAGCCCCCACGAGCAGTACTTC. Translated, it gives CATSRESDRVSPHEQYF.

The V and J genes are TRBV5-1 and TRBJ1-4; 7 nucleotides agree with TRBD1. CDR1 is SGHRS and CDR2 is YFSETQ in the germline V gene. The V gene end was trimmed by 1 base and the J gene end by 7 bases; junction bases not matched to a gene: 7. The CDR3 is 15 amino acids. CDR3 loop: CASSLSGRGLEKLFF. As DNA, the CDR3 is TGCGCCAGCAGCTTGTCGGGTAGGGGGCTTGAAAAACTGTTTTTT.